These 2 T cell receptor beta chains came from one sample sequenced in a study of siplizumab effects on memory and regulatory T cells. The method was immunoSEQ multiplex PCR; TCRdb's version includes in-frame clones alone and lacks a portion of them. In the table there are more than 85,000 clones, roughly 92% of which are singletons. The source material was CD4+ T cells sorted from blood. Source of these receptors: a human donor in good health.

The chain couples TRBV5-6 to TRBJ2-7; 8 bases map to TRBD1. Trimming at V came to 4 bases and at J to 6 bases, leaving 12 bases not matched to a gene. The CDR3 has 15 residues. Germline V CDR1 and CDR2: SGHDT, YYEEEE. The CDR3 is CASSLAGRGLGEQYF. The DNA for the CDR3 is TGTGCCAGCAGCCTGGCCGGCAGGGGGCTGGGCGAGCAGTACTTC.

CDR3 protein: CASSLGGFWTGGHEQYF. The DNA of the CDR3 is TGTGCCAGCAGCTTAGGAGGTTTTTGGACAGGGGGGCACGAGCAGTACTTC. This chain joins TRBV11-2 and TRBJ2-7; 10 positions agree with TRBD1. Trimming removed 1 base from V and 5 bases from J; junction bases left unmatched: 11. The CDR3 totals 17 residues. Germline-derived CDR1 and CDR2 are SGHAT and FQNNGV.